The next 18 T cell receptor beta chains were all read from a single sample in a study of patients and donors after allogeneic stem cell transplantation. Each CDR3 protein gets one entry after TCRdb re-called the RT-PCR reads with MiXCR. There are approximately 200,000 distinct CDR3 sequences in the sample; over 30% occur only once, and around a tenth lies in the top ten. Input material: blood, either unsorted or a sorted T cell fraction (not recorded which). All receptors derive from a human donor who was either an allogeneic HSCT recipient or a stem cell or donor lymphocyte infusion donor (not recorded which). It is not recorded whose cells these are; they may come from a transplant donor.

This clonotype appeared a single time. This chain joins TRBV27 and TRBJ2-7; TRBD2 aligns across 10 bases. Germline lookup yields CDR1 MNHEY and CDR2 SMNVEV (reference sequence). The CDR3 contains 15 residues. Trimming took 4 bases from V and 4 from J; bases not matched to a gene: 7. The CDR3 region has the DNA TGTGCCAGCAGTTCAGCGGGGGGGGTCATTTACGAGCAGTACTTC. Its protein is CASSSAGGVIYEQYF.

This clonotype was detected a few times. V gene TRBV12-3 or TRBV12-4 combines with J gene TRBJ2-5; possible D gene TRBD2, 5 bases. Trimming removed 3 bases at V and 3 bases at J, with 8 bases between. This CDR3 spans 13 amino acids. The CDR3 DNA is TGTGCCAGCAGTTTCGGGAAAAAAGAGACCCAGTACTTC. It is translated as CASSFGKKETQYF.

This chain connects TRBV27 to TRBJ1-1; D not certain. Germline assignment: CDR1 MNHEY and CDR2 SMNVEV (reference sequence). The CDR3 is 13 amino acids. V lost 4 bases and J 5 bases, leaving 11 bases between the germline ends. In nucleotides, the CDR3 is TGTGCCAGCAGTTCACTGGTAGGGACTGAAGCTTTCTTT. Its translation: CASSSLVGTEAFF.

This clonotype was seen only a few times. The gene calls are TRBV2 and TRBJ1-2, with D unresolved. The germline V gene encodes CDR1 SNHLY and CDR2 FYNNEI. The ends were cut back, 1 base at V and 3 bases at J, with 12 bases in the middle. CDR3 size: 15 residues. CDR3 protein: CASSEGEEGHYGYTF. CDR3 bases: TGTGCCAGCAGTGAAGGTGAAGAAGGGCACTATGGCTACACCTTC.

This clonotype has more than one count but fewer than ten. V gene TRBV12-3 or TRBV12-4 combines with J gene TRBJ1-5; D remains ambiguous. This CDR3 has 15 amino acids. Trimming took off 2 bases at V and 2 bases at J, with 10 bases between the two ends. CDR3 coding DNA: TGTGCCAGCAGTTTATACCGGGGTGGCAATCAGCCCCAGCATTTT. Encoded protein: CASSLYRGGNQPQHF.

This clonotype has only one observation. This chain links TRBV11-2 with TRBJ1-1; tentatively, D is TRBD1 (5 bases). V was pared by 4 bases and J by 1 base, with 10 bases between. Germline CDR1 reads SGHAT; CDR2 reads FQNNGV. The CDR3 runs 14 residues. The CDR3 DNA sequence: TGTGCCAGCAGCTATCAGGGCGGGAACACTGAAGCTTTCTTT. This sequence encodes CASSYQGGNTEAFF.

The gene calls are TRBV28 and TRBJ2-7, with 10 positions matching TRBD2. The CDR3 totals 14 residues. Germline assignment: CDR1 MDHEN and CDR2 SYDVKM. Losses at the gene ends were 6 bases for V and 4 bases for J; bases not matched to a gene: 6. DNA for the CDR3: TGTGCCAGCAGCGTAGATAGCGGGGGGTACGAGCAGTACTTC. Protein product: CASSVDSGGYEQYF.

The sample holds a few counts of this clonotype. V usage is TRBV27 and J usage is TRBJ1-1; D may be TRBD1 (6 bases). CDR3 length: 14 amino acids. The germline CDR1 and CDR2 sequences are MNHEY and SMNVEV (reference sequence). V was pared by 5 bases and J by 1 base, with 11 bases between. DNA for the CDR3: TGTGCCAGCAGTCAACAGGGTTGGAACACTGAAGCTTTCTTT. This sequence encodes CASSQQGWNTEAFF.

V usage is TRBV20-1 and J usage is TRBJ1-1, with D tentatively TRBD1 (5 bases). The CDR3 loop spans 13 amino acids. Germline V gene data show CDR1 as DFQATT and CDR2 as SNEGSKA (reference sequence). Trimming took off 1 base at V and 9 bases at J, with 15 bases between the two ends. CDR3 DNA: TGCAGTGCTAGAGTCGGGGACGGCCTCAAAGCTTTCTTT. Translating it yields CSARVGDGLKAFF.

CDR3 region: CSARSPGQGMNTEAFF. The CDR3 region has the DNA TGCAGTGCTAGGTCTCCGGGACAGGGTATGAACACTGAAGCTTTCTTT. The V gene is TRBV20-1, the J gene TRBJ1-1, with 9 bases identical to TRBD1. Germline V gives CDR1 DFQATT, CDR2 SNEGSKA (reference sequence). The V and J ends lost 3 bases and 0 bases, in that order; junction bases with no gene match: 8. The CDR3 length is 16 residues.

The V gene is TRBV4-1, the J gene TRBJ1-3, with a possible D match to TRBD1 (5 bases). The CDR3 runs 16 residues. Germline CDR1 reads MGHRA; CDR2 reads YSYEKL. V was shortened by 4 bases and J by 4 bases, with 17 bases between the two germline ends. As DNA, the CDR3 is TGCGCCAGCAGCCCACTTAACAGGTTTTCGGGAAACACCATATATTTT. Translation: CASSPLNRFSGNTIYF.

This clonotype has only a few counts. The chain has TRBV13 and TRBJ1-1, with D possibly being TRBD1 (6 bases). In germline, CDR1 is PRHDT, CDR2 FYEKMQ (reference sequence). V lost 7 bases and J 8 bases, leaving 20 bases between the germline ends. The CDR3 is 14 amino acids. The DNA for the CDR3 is TGTGCCAGCATATTCTCTCGGGGGCCCGTAGAAGCTTTCTTT. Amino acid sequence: CASIFSRGPVEAFF.

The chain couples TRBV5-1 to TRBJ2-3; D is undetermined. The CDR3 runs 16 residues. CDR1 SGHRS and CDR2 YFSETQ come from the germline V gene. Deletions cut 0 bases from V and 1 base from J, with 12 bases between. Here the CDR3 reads CASSLDGTRGTDTQYF. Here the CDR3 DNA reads TGCGCCAGCAGCTTGGACGGAACCAGAGGCACAGATACGCAGTATTTT.

The CDR3 here is CASSSPPALKYF. The CDR3 DNA reads as TGTGCCAGCAGTTCGCCACCCGCCCTGAAGTACTTC. The chain couples TRBV6-2 or TRBV6-3 to TRBJ2-7; unclear D gene. V was cut by 4 bases and J by 11 bases, with 15 bases left in between. This CDR3 has 12 residues. Looked up from germline, CDR1 is MNHEY and CDR2 is SVGEGT.

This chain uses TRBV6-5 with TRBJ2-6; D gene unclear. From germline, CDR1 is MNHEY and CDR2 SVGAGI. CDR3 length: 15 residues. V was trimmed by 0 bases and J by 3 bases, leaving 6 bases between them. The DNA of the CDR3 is TGTGCCAGCAGTTACTCAGGTGGTGGGGCCAACGTCCTGACTTTC. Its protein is CASSYSGGGANVLTF.

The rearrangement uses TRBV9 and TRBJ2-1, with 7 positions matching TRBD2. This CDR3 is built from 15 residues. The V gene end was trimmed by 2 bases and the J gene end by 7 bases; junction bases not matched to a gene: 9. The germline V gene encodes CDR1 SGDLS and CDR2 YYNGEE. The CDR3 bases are TGTGCCAGCAGCGTGACCAGCGGGACCCGAAATGAGCAGTTCTTC. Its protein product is CASSVTSGTRNEQFF.

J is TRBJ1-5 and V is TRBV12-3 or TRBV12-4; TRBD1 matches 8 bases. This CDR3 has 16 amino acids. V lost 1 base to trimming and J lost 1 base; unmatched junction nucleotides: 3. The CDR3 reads CASSLGDRPSNQPQHF. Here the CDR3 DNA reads TGTGCCAGCAGTTTAGGGGACAGGCCCAGCAATCAGCCCCAGCATTTT.

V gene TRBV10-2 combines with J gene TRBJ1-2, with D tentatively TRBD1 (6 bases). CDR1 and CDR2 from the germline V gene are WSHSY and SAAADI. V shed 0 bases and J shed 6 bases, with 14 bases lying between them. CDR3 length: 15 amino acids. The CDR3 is CASSESFSQGNGYTF. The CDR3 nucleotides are TGCGCCAGCAGTGAGTCGTTTAGCCAGGGGAATGGCTACACCTTC.